The clone carrying this T cell receptor beta chain occurred once. Antigen: not known. This specimen comes from a study of shared clonotypes between healthy human individuals. TCRdb keeps only in-frame clones here, not all; method: immunoSEQ multiplex PCR. The sample has about 980,000 clones, about 80% seen once. General study points: The four-donor shared clonotypes exceeded non-shared clonotypes in generation probability, with non-shared ones scoring lower. Large depth notwithstanding, sorted-subset sequencing proved incomplete by rarefaction.

CDR1 and CDR2 (germline): MNHNS, SASEGT. This CDR3 spans 14 amino acids. V dropped 7 bases and J dropped 0 bases, with 10 bases sitting between them. V and J are TRBV6-1 and TRBJ1-5, with D unresolved. The sequenced sample consisted of memory CD4+ T cells sorted from blood. Subset meaning: CD45RA-negative fraction. The receptor was isolated from a man aged 18 to 35 in good health. The DNA of the CDR3 is TGTGCCAGCAAACCCAGTTTTAGCAATCAGCCCCAGCATTTT. This gives the protein CASKPSFSNQPQHF.